What follows are 31 T cell receptor beta chains derived from one specimen sequenced in a study. TCRdb processed the RT-PCR reads anew with MiXCR; each CDR3 protein has one entry. The sample lists more than 600,000 distinct CDR3 sequences; 14% were seen once. Sequencing was performed on memory CD4+ T cells from blood. All receptors come from a female donor in good health, serving as a healthy control.

This clonotype was seen at least ten times. The genes are TRBV5-6 and TRBJ2-1, with TRBD2 identical over 12 bases. CDR3 size: 12 residues. The trim removed 6 bases at V and 14 bases at J, leaving 6 bases unmatched. Germline V gene sequence: CDR1 SGHDT, CDR2 YYEEEE. CDR3 sequence: CASIGLAGREFF. CDR3 in DNA: TGTGCCAGCATAGGACTAGCGGGAAGGGAGTTCTTC.

This clonotype turned up a few times. The chain joins TRBV7-2 to TRBJ2-7; the match to TRBD2 covers 8 bases. Germline-derived CDR1 and CDR2 are SGHTA and FQGNSA. V trimming: 1 base; J trimming: 6 bases; junction bases outside the gene matches: 5. The CDR3 consists of 14 residues. CDR3 nucleotides: TGTGCCAGCAGCTTAGAGCGGGAGCTGAGCGAGCAGTACTTC. Translation gives CASSLERELSEQYF.

The chain recombines TRBV6-5 with TRBJ1-5; 7 positions agree with TRBD1. There are 18 residues in the CDR3. V shed 8 bases, J shed 0 bases, and the junction held 16 bases outside the gene matches. The germline V gene encodes CDR1 MNHEY and CDR2 SVGAGI. CDR3 coding DNA: TGTGCCAGCCCCTTCCAAGGGCACAGGGGAATTAGCAATCAGCCCCAGCATTTT. Encoded protein: CASPFQGHRGISNQPQHF.

The table lists this clonotype with a few counts. The V and J genes are TRBV6-5 and TRBJ2-2, with unresolved D. The CDR3 has 12 residues. Trimming removed 4 bases from V and 6 bases from J, with 6 bases in between. Germline CDR1 reads MNHEY; CDR2 reads SVGAGI. The CDR3 here is CASSFPPGELFF. The CDR3 DNA reads as TGTGCCAGCAGTTTCCCGCCCGGGGAGCTGTTTTTT.

This clonotype has more than one count but fewer than ten. The V gene is TRBV30, the J gene TRBJ2-2; TRBD2 aligns across 11 bases. The V and J ends lost 3 bases and 5 bases, in that order; junction bases with no gene match: 2. Per germline, CDR1 GTSNPN and CDR2 SVGIG (reference sequence). The CDR3 spans 14 residues. DNA for the CDR3: TGTGCCTGGAGGACTAGCGGGAAAACCGGGGAGCTGTTTTTT. This gives the protein CAWRTSGKTGELFF.

Many counts were recorded for this clonotype. This chain links TRBV12-3 or TRBV12-4 with TRBJ1-3; unclear D gene. The CDR3 is 14 amino acids. The ends were cut back, 7 bases at V and 4 bases at J, with 14 bases in the middle. The CDR3 DNA is TGTGCCAGCACCCAGCGGCAGGAGGGAAACACCATATATTTT. This codes for CASTQRQEGNTIYF.

This clonotype was counted between two and nine times. The V call is TRBV28, the J call TRBJ1-1, with D tentatively TRBD1 (6 bases). Germline values: CDR1 MDHEN, CDR2 SYDVKM. The CDR3 is made up of 12 amino acids. With 7 bases removed from V and 8 bases from J, the gap between germline ends came to 14 bases. Here the CDR3 DNA reads TGTGCCAGCACCCCGCAGGGGAGGGAAGCTTTCTTT. Its translation is CASTPQGREAFF.

This clonotype showed up just a few times. The CDR3 nucleotides read TGTGCCGCGACCCAGACAGGGATATTTGGTCACAATGAGCAGTTCTTC. Translating gives CAATQTGIFGHNEQFF. This rearrangement joins TRBV28 to TRBJ2-1, with 7 bases identical to TRBD1. This CDR3 comprises 16 residues. Germline CDR1 is MDHEN and CDR2 is SYDVKM. The J segment lost 5 bases and the V segment lost 11 bases, leaving 18 bases of the junction unmatched.

This clonotype was found once. The rearrangement uses TRBV20-1 and TRBJ1-2; possibly TRBD1 for D (5 bases). V dropped 3 bases and J dropped 4 bases, with 21 bases sitting between them. Germline CDR1 and CDR2: DFQATT and SNEGSKA (reference sequence). This CDR3 is built from 16 residues. CDR3 sequence reads: CSASPQGFRRAYGYTF. The DNA for the CDR3 is TGCAGTGCTAGCCCCCAGGGCTTCAGAAGGGCCTATGGCTACACCTTC.

V is TRBV13 and J is TRBJ2-1; perhaps TRBD1 as D (6 bases). Germline V gene lookup returns CDR1 PRHDT and CDR2 FYEKMQ (reference sequence). The V and J ends lost 5 bases and 2 bases respectively, with 16 bases between them. The CDR3 contains 16 residues. The CDR3 DNA is TGTGCCAGCAGCAGCGTACAGGGTCAGACCTACAATGAGCAGTTCTTC. Its protein is CASSSVQGQTYNEQFF.

This clonotype was recorded at least ten times. The V gene is TRBV7-2, the J gene TRBJ1-6; TRBD1 is a possible D gene (5 bases). Germline CDR1 is SGHTA and CDR2 is FQGNSA. The V gene lost 4 bases and the J gene lost 7 bases, with 14 bases spanning the gap. The CDR3 has 15 residues. In DNA form, the CDR3 reads TGTGCCAGCAGCTACGTCGGAGGGGCGAATTCACCCCTCCACTTT. This codes for CASSYVGGANSPLHF.

The V and J genes are TRBV7-2 and TRBJ1-1, with D uncertain. The ends were cut back, 6 bases at V and 3 bases at J, with 8 bases in the middle. The V gene's germline CDR1 is SGHTA and CDR2 FQGNSA. The CDR3 extends over 12 amino acids. The DNA of the CDR3 is TGTGCCAGCAGTCAGTTGTACACTGAAGCTTTCTTT. It encodes CASSQLYTEAFF.

There are a few counts of this clonotype. The rearrangement joins TRBV7-9 to TRBJ2-7; D not resolved. The CDR3 is made up of 14 amino acids. CDR1 is SEHNR, CDR2 FQNEAQ, per germline (reference sequence). V lost 3 bases to trimming and J lost 2 bases, with 11 bases between them. The CDR3 here is CASSFSTQTYEQYF. In DNA form, the CDR3 reads TGTGCCAGCAGCTTTTCGACACAAACCTACGAGCAGTACTTC.

This clonotype was recorded many times. As DNA, the CDR3 is TGTGCCAGCAGCAAAGAGGGGGGGTGGACAGGGGGCACCTACGAGCAGTACTTC. As protein: CASSKEGGWTGGTYEQYF. The chain has TRBV6-1 and TRBJ2-7; 11 bases map to TRBD1. J gave up 2 bases and V 6 bases, and 15 bases lay outside the gene matches. The germline V gene has CDR1 MNHNS and CDR2 SASEGT. The CDR3 sequence is 18 residues long.

This chain links TRBV29-1 with TRBJ1-3, with 12 nucleotides matching TRBD1. J gave up 3 bases and V 6 bases, and 9 bases lay outside the gene matches. From germline, CDR1 is SQVTM and CDR2 ANQGSEA. This CDR3 has 16 residues. The CDR3 nucleotides are TGCAGCGTCTCCGGGACAGGGGGCTTGAATGGAAACACCATATATTTT. It is translated as CSVSGTGGLNGNTIYF.

The chain has TRBV20-1 and TRBJ2-7; 8 bases are a match to TRBD2. This CDR3 is 14 amino acids long. J lost 2 bases, V lost 2 bases, and 5 bases had no gene match. The germline V gene has CDR1 DFQATT and CDR2 SNEGSKA (reference sequence). CDR3 coding DNA: TGCAGTGCTAGACTACCGGGAGGGCCCTACGAGCAGTACTTC. Residues: CSARLPGGPYEQYF.

This clonotype occurred a few times. The J gene is TRBJ2-1, the V gene TRBV7-2; D not certain. Germline lookup yields CDR1 SGHTA and CDR2 FQGNSA. The CDR3 loop spans 15 amino acids. The V end lost 5 bases, the J end lost 8 bases, and 19 bases lay between the germline ends. The CDR3: CASSPDRALVDEQFF. The CDR3 coding sequence is TGTGCCAGCAGCCCCGATAGGGCGCTGGTGGATGAGCAGTTCTTC.

This clonotype was observed many times. The chain employs TRBV6-5 and TRBJ1-3, with D unclear. CDR1 is MNHEY and CDR2 is SVGAGI in the germline V gene. V was shortened by 2 bases and J by 2 bases, with 10 bases between the two germline ends. This CDR3 has 15 amino acids. CDR3 protein: CASSYGVGAGNTIYF. The CDR3 DNA reads TGTGCCAGCAGTTACGGGGTTGGTGCTGGAAACACCATATATTTT.

The rearrangement uses TRBV10-3 and TRBJ1-5; D is unresolved. Trimming took 2 bases from V and 0 from J, leaving 8 bases between them. CDR1 ENHRY and CDR2 SYGVKD come from the germline V gene. The CDR3 length is 15 residues. The CDR3 spells CAISELDVSNQPQHF. The CDR3 DNA is TGTGCCATCAGTGAGCTAGACGTTAGCAATCAGCCCCAGCATTTT.

There are a few counts of this clonotype. The chain has TRBV27 and TRBJ2-1; perhaps TRBD2 as D (5 bases). The V gene lost 5 bases and the J gene lost 9 bases, with 17 bases spanning the gap. Germline V gene sequence: CDR1 MNHEY, CDR2 SMNVEV (reference sequence). This CDR3 region has 14 residues. The CDR3: CASSSMGGGSEQFF. DNA for the CDR3: TGTGCCAGCAGTAGTATGGGTGGTGGGAGTGAGCAGTTCTTC.

In this sample, this clonotype turned up a few times. The chain links TRBV7-2 to TRBJ2-1; TRBD2 is a possible D gene (6 bases). V shed 11 bases and J shed 4 bases, with 18 bases lying between them. This CDR3 contains 14 residues. The germline CDR1 and CDR2 sequences are SGHTA and FQGNSA. CDR3 protein: CASGGGAVYNEQFF. In DNA, the CDR3 is TGTGCCTCCGGCGGAGGGGCCGTATACAATGAGCAGTTCTTC.

Many counts were recorded for this clonotype. The chain joins TRBV20-1 to TRBJ2-1; no reliable D call. V lost 0 bases and J 7 bases, leaving 7 bases between the germline ends. The CDR3 contains 12 residues. CDR1 is DFQATT and CDR2 is SNEGSKA in the germline V gene (reference sequence). CDR3 in amino acids: CSAREPVNEQFF. The CDR3 DNA reads as TGCAGTGCTAGAGAGCCCGTGAATGAGCAGTTCTTC.

The gene calls are TRBV7-9 and TRBJ1-5, with 9 positions matching TRBD1. The junction had 4 bases not matched to a gene; V was cut back by 0 bases and J by 4 bases. The CDR3 runs to 16 residues. From germline, CDR1 is SEHNR and CDR2 FQNEAQ (reference sequence). CDR3 DNA: TGTGCCAGCAGCTTAGCGGCGGGACAGGGAAATCAGCCCCAGCATTTT. Translation: CASSLAAGQGNQPQHF.

Only a few counts were recorded for this clonotype. V and J are TRBV7-9 and TRBJ1-1; no definite D call. Trimming stripped 5 bases from V and 7 bases from J, with 14 bases between. The CDR3 runs to 13 residues. Germline V lookup: CDR1 SEHNR, CDR2 FQNEAQ (reference sequence). The CDR3 reads CASSAEDGLEAFF. The DNA of the CDR3 is TGTGCCAGCAGCGCCGAAGACGGGCTTGAAGCTTTCTTT. Together with reference TRBV7-9 and TRBJ1-1, the CDR3 gives the full variable domain: DTGVSQNPRHKITKRGQNVTFRCDPISEHNRLYWYRQTLGQGPEFLTYFQNEAQLEKSRLLSDRFSAERPKGSFSTLEIQRTEQGDSAMYLCASSAEDGLEAFFGQGTRLTVV.

The V gene is TRBV11-2, the J gene TRBJ1-5; D unclear. The V and J ends lost 4 bases and 7 bases respectively, with 11 bases between them. This CDR3 is 13 amino acids long. Germline V gives CDR1 SGHAT, CDR2 FQNNGV. This CDR3 is CASSSVGSQPQHF. Here the CDR3 DNA reads TGTGCCAGCAGCTCCGTGGGTAGCCAGCCCCAGCATTTT.

V is TRBV18 and J is TRBJ2-7; D remains unclear. Per germline, CDR1 KGHSH and CDR2 LQKENI. The CDR3 spans 15 residues. Trimming removed 4 bases at V and 2 bases at J, with 15 bases between. CDR3 loop: CASSRSRTEAYEQYF. CDR3 bases: TGTGCCAGCTCACGATCCAGGACCGAGGCCTACGAGCAGTACTTC.

J is TRBJ2-4 and V is TRBV19; possibly TRBD1 for D (6 bases). The CDR3 length is 13 residues. Germline CDR1 LNHDA, CDR2 SQIVND (reference sequence). V was pared by 8 bases and J by 9 bases, with 17 bases between. CDR3 in amino acids: CASGLGGIGIQYF. The CDR3 coding sequence is TGTGCCAGTGGATTAGGGGGTATCGGCATTCAGTACTTC.

In this sample, this clonotype turned up many times. For the CDR3, the DNA is TGCAGCGTTTCAAGGACTAGCGGGGTCTACAATGAGCAGTTCTTC. Translated, it gives CSVSRTSGVYNEQFF. V and J are TRBV29-1 and TRBJ2-1; 12 nucleotides agree with TRBD2. Germline CDR1 SQVTM, CDR2 ANQGSEA. The J segment lost 3 bases and the V segment lost 5 bases, leaving 5 bases of the junction unmatched. This CDR3 has 15 amino acids.

This clonotype occurred a few times. The J gene is TRBJ2-1, the V gene TRBV5-1; D is undetermined. Germline loops: CDR1 SGHRS, CDR2 YFSETQ. Trimming took off 0 bases at V and 4 bases at J, with 8 bases between the two ends. This CDR3 has 14 residues. CDR3 sequence (DNA): TGCGCCAGCAGCTTGGCGACCGAGTACAATGAGCAGTTCTTC. Protein sequence: CASSLATEYNEQFF.

This chain links TRBV4-3 with TRBJ2-1, with D possibly TRBD1 on 6 matching bases. Germline V lookup: CDR1 LGHNA, CDR2 YSLEER. Trimming removed 3 bases at V and 0 bases at J, with 12 bases between. The CDR3 sequence is 16 residues long. CDR3 residues: CASSQRGTSSYNEQFF. CDR3 bases: TGCGCCAGCAGCCAGAGGGGGACCAGCTCCTACAATGAGCAGTTCTTC.

This clonotype has more than one count but fewer than ten. The chain links TRBV5-4 to TRBJ2-3; 12 bases line up with TRBD1. J lost 6 bases, V lost 3 bases, and 8 bases had no gene match. CDR1 is SGHNT and CDR2 is YYREEE in the germline V gene (reference sequence). This CDR3 is 16 amino acids long. This chain's CDR3 is CASSYGTGGFLDTQYF. In DNA, the CDR3 is TGTGCCAGCAGCTACGGGACAGGGGGCTTTTTGGATACGCAGTATTTT.